This T cell receptor (beta chain) emerged from a study of STAT3 mutations in large granular lymphocyte leukemia. Overall study context: More than half of T-LGLL patients received immunosuppressive therapy. Whole-study results and caveats: In some patients, a small highly pathogenic clone possibly went undetected. TCR clonotype switching after therapy occurred in about 30% of the 18 patients. Every T-LGLL patient had at least one immunodominant TCRbeta clonotype. Suggested: STAT3 mutation was not the ancestral event for these clonal expansions.

The trim removed 6 bases at V and 3 bases at J, leaving 5 bases unmatched. Per germline, CDR1 MNHEY and CDR2 SVGAGI. The length of the CDR3 is 14 residues. The data were produced by immunoSEQ multiplex PCR, yet TCRdb's version contains in-frame clones alone and is incomplete. This table has some 7,200 clones, 70% to 75% appearing once. A few counts support this clone. Antigen: not known. The chain is built from TRBV6-5 and TRBJ1-1; TRBD1 aligns across 9 bases. Sequenced material: peripheral blood mononuclear cells. The receptor's source is a woman in her forties with T-cell large granular lymphocyte leukemia. Some clones in this sample may be carry-over from other donors' samples. This CDR3 is CASSLQGADTEAFF. CDR3 sequence (DNA): TGTGCCAGCAGCCTACAGGGGGCGGACACTGAAGCTTTCTTT.